This passage covers 27 T cell receptor beta chains from one sample sequenced in a study of T-cell memory formation after mild COVID-19. TCRdb passed the 5' RACE reads through MiXCR, listing each CDR3 protein once. The sample carries around 450,000 distinct CDR3 sequences, approximately 24% recorded once. Sequenced: PBMCs or a T cell subset sorted from them (not recorded which). The origin of the receptors is an adult woman who had mild COVID-19 (a few samples of this study predate the infection). Cell type and time point are not known.

V usage is TRBV5-5 and J usage is TRBJ2-7, with D maybe TRBD1 (5 bases). V lost 1 base and J 3 bases, leaving 8 bases between the germline ends. CDR3 length equals 13 residues. CDR1 and CDR2 from the germline V gene are SGHKS and YYEKEE (reference sequence). The CDR3 protein is CASSLTDSYEQYF. The CDR3 region has the DNA TGTGCCAGCAGCTTGACCGACAGCTACGAGCAGTACTTC.

The chain links TRBV11-3 to TRBJ2-5, with TRBD1 matching over 9 bases. This CDR3 has 15 residues. Trimming cost V 1 base and J 7 bases; bases outside gene matches: 7. In germline, CDR1 is SGHNT, CDR2 YENEEA. Written as DNA, the CDR3 is TGTGCCAGCAGCTTAGGCGTCACAGGGGGCTCGACCCAGTACTTC. It specifies CASSLGVTGGSTQYF.

This clonotype was counted at least ten times. This CDR3 is CASSLVGEVIETQYF. The DNA for the CDR3 is TGTGCCAGCAGCTTAGTTGGGGAGGTGATTGAGACCCAGTACTTC. The rearrangement links TRBV7-2 to TRBJ2-5, with D possibly TRBD2 on 6 matching bases. This CDR3 spans 15 amino acids. Germline V gives CDR1 SGHTA, CDR2 FQGNSA. With 1 base removed from V and 5 bases from J, the gap between germline ends came to 14 bases.

The chain employs TRBV24-1 and TRBJ1-5; 9 bases agree with TRBD1. The CDR3 spans 15 residues. Trimming removed 4 bases from V and 9 bases from J; junction bases left unmatched: 9. The germline V gene encodes CDR1 KGHDR and CDR2 SFDVKD. The CDR3 protein is CATSDLTGGGLPQHF. CDR3 DNA sequence: TGTGCCACCAGTGACCTAACAGGGGGCGGTTTGCCCCAGCATTTT.

This clonotype has a handful of counts. The chain links TRBV7-2 to TRBJ1-2, with a tentative D call TRBD1 (5 bases). CDR3 length equals 12 residues. Germline CDR1 is SGHTA and CDR2 is FQGNSA. The germline V and J ends were trimmed by 5 bases and 8 bases, with 12 bases remaining between them. The CDR3 protein is CASSDGGLGYTF. The CDR3 DNA reads TGTGCCAGCAGCGATGGGGGTCTCGGCTACACCTTC.

There are a few counts of this clonotype. The V and J genes are TRBV24-1 and TRBJ2-1; 8 bases map to TRBD2. The V segment lost 8 bases and the J segment 5 bases; nucleotides outside the gene matches: 10. CDR3 size: 15 residues. Germline CDR1 KGHDR, CDR2 SFDVKD. The CDR3 is CATKSGGPRDNEQFF. Written as DNA, the CDR3 is TGTGCCACCAAAAGCGGGGGCCCCCGTGACAATGAGCAGTTCTTC.

The chain uses TRBV6-2 or TRBV6-3 and TRBJ2-7, with 14 positions matching TRBD2. Losses at the gene ends were 6 bases for V and 12 bases for J; bases not matched to a gene: 13. This CDR3 comprises 15 residues. Per germline, CDR1 MNHEY and CDR2 SVGEGT. As DNA, the CDR3 is TGTGCCAGCAGCTTCTCAACGGGACTAGCGGGGGATTGGTACTTC. Amino acids: CASSFSTGLAGDWYF.

This clonotype was observed a handful of times. The chain combines TRBV7-3 with TRBJ2-6; D is unresolved. This CDR3 comprises 13 residues. Trimming shortened V by 8 bases and J by 4 bases, and 9 bases separated the two germline ends. Germline V lookup: CDR1 SGHTA, CDR2 FQGTGA. CDR3 sequence reads: CASGQAGANVLTF. The DNA for the CDR3 is TGTGCCAGCGGGCAGGCGGGGGCCAACGTCCTGACTTTC.

In this sample, this clonotype turned up many times. The J gene is TRBJ1-1, the V gene TRBV12-3 or TRBV12-4, with 7 positions matching TRBD1. The V gene end was trimmed by 6 bases and the J gene end by 5 bases; junction bases not matched to a gene: 6. The CDR3 runs to 13 residues. This CDR3 is CASSSTGVTEAFF. Here the CDR3 DNA reads TGTGCCAGCAGCAGCACAGGGGTAACTGAAGCTTTCTTT.

The genes are TRBV5-1 and TRBJ2-3, with 7 bases lining up with TRBD1. Trimming removed 3 bases from V and 0 bases from J; junction bases left unmatched: 4. The CDR3 contains 15 residues. Per germline, CDR1 SGHRS and CDR2 YFSETQ. This CDR3 is CASSYPGQSTDTQYF. DNA of the CDR3: TGCGCCAGCAGCTACCCGGGACAGAGCACAGATACGCAGTATTTT.

The rearrangement uses TRBV5-6 and TRBJ1-2, with D hard to call. The CDR3 contains 12 residues. V was clipped by 6 bases and J by 7 bases, with 13 bases between them. Germline-derived CDR1 and CDR2 are SGHDT and YYEEEE. CDR3: CASTLGRSGYTF. CDR3 in DNA: TGTGCCAGCACCCTTGGACGAAGTGGCTACACCTTC.

The rearrangement uses TRBV30 and TRBJ2-5; no definite D call. V lost 0 bases, J lost 2 bases, and 7 bases lay in between. Germline assignment: CDR1 GTSNPN and CDR2 SVGIG (reference sequence). The CDR3 is 13 amino acids. This chain's CDR3 is CAWSVQLQETQYF. DNA for the CDR3: TGTGCCTGGAGTGTACAACTACAAGAGACCCAGTACTTC.

This clonotype was seen more than once but under ten times. The chain recombines TRBV29-1 with TRBJ2-3; 8 nucleotides agree with TRBD2. This CDR3 comprises 14 residues. From germline, CDR1 is SQVTM and CDR2 ANQGSEA. The junction had 11 bases not matched to a gene; V was cut back by 6 bases and J by 6 bases. The CDR3 loop reads CSVVGLGNGDTQYF. In DNA form, the CDR3 reads TGCAGCGTGGTGGGACTAGGCAATGGGGATACGCAGTATTTT.

This clonotype appeared a few times. This rearrangement joins TRBV30 to TRBJ2-2; 7 nucleotides match TRBD2. With 4 bases clipped from V and 3 bases from J, the junction kept 5 bases outside the gene matches. This CDR3 has 14 amino acids. In germline, CDR1 is GTSNPN, CDR2 SVGIG (reference sequence). CDR3 residues: CAWKFAGDTGELFF. The CDR3 region has the DNA TGTGCCTGGAAGTTCGCGGGAGACACCGGGGAGCTGTTTTTT.

This sequence joins TRBV4-3 and TRBJ1-2; D uncertain. V lost 0 bases, J lost 4 bases, and 12 bases lay in between. The CDR3 contains 15 residues. CDR1 is LGHNA and CDR2 is YSLEER in the germline V gene. The CDR3: CASSQDRNAVYGYTF. CDR3 DNA sequence: TGCGCCAGCAGCCAAGATCGAAACGCCGTCTATGGCTACACCTTC.

The sample holds many counts of this clonotype. The gene calls are TRBV6-2 or TRBV6-3 and TRBJ1-1; a possible D gene is TRBD1 (5 bases). The length of the CDR3 is 13 residues. Germline loops: CDR1 MNHEY, CDR2 SVGEGT. Between the trimmed V and J ends, which lost 6 bases and 1 base, there was a span of 9 bases. CDR3 DNA: TGTGCCAGCAGGGGGACGGCGAACACTGAAGCTTTCTTT. Translating gives CASRGTANTEAFF.

This clonotype appeared a few times. The chain couples TRBV6-5 to TRBJ1-5; no firm D call. The CDR3 has 14 amino acids. From germline, CDR1 is MNHEY and CDR2 SVGAGI. V lost 2 bases, J lost 7 bases, and 12 bases lay in between. In nucleotides, the CDR3 is TGTGCCAGCAGTTACGAGTCGGGGAGGCAGCCCCAGCATTTT. Its protein product is CASSYESGRQPQHF.

This chain connects TRBV4-1 to TRBJ1-6; D is unresolved. Germline V gene sequence: CDR1 MGHRA, CDR2 YSYEKL. V was shortened by 0 bases and J by 15 bases, with 18 bases between the two germline ends. The CDR3 is 15 residues long. Here the CDR3 DNA reads TGCGCCAGCAGCCAAGAGAGTGGGGAGGGTGAAGGCCTCCACTTT. Residues: CASSQESGEGEGLHF.

The chain links TRBV5-1 to TRBJ1-1, with D perhaps TRBD1 (6 bases). The CDR3 is 12 amino acids. Trimming removed 4 bases from V and 10 bases from J, with 14 bases in between. Germline CDR1 reads SGHRS; CDR2 reads YFSETQ. Here the CDR3 DNA reads TGCGCCAGCAGCACGGACAGTGTTTTAGCTTTCTTT. Its translation is CASSTDSVLAFF.

The J gene is TRBJ2-2, the V gene TRBV5-1, with a weak D call TRBD2 (5 bases). Trimming pared 2 bases from V and 0 bases from J, leaving 8 bases between. This CDR3 contains 15 residues. Germline CDR1 reads SGHRS; CDR2 reads YFSETQ. The CDR3: CASSFEGSNTGELFF. DNA of the CDR3: TGCGCCAGCAGCTTTGAGGGATCGAACACCGGGGAGCTGTTTTTT. Together with reference TRBV5-1 and TRBJ2-2, the CDR3 gives the full variable domain: KAGVTQTPRYLIKTRGQQVTLSCSPISGHRSVSWYQQTPGQGLQFLFEYFSETQRNKGNFPGRFSGRQFSNSRSEMNVSTLELGDSALYLCASSFEGSNTGELFFGEGSRLTVL.

This clonotype was seen a handful of times. The junction departs from germline at one end; a sequencing error may be responsible. The rearrangement joins TRBV4-1 to TRBJ2-7; 7 bases map to TRBD1. This CDR3 is 15 amino acids long. CDR1 and CDR2 (germline): MGHRA, YSYEKL. The CDR3 DNA reads TGCGCCAGCAGCCCCCGCGGACAGGCCTCACCATGGGGGAACTTC. It specifies CASSPRGQASPWGNF.

This clonotype has just a few counts. The chain combines TRBV5-1 with TRBJ2-7; no clear D. The V end was cut by 4 bases, the J end by 3 bases, with 14 bases between. Germline V CDR1 and CDR2: SGHRS, YFSETQ. The CDR3 is 14 amino acids. CDR3 residues: CASSPRDLVYEQYF. In nucleotides, the CDR3 is TGCGCCAGCAGCCCGCGCGACCTGGTCTACGAGCAGTACTTC.

This clonotype was counted only a few times. The chain combines TRBV7-9 with TRBJ2-3, with TRBD2 matching over 9 bases. This CDR3 comprises 16 residues. The ends lost 5 bases at V and 6 bases at J; junction bases unmatched: 12. Germline CDR1 and CDR2: SEHNR and FQNEAQ (reference sequence). This CDR3 is CASSPGASGGLDTQYF. CDR3 nucleotides: TGTGCCAGCAGCCCCGGGGCCAGCGGGGGGTTGGATACGCAGTATTTT.

The rearrangement joins TRBV7-2 to TRBJ2-3; no definite D call. This CDR3 has 13 residues. CDR1 is SGHTA and CDR2 is FQGNSA in the germline V gene. V lost 6 bases, J lost 4 bases, and 11 bases lay in between. CDR3 residues: CASRPRPADTQYF. The CDR3 DNA is TGTGCCAGCAGACCCCGACCCGCAGATACGCAGTATTTT.

This clonotype was detected a few times. CDR3 region: CASSFSSTSSYEQYF. CDR3 bases: TGTGCCAGCAGTTTTTCTAGCACCAGCTCCTACGAGCAGTACTTC. The chain carries TRBV27 and TRBJ2-7; TRBD2 is a possible D gene (5 bases). Trimming took off 3 bases at V and 0 bases at J, with 12 bases between the two ends. Per germline, CDR1 MNHEY and CDR2 SMNVEV (reference sequence). The CDR3 is 15 amino acids.

The table lists this clonotype with a few counts. The chain uses TRBV29-1 and TRBJ2-5, with a weak D call TRBD1 (6 bases). Germline V lookup: CDR1 SQVTM, CDR2 ANQGSEA. The CDR3 covers 13 residues. V lost 6 bases to trimming and J lost 2 bases, with 13 bases between them. The CDR3 loop is CSVARTDQETQYF. CDR3 DNA sequence: TGCAGCGTGGCTAGGACAGATCAAGAGACCCAGTACTTC.

This clonotype was picked up many times. The rearrangement links TRBV5-1 to TRBJ2-7; TRBD1 matches 9 bases. The CDR3 contains 14 residues. V was clipped by 2 bases and J by 1 base; unmatched bases: 1. CDR1 and CDR2 (germline): SGHRS, YFSETQ. CDR3 bases: TGCGCCAGCAGCTTCGGGACAGGGTCCTACGAGCAGTACTTC. As protein: CASSFGTGSYEQYF.